This is a list of T cell receptor beta chains from one sample in a study of T cell responses to AZD1222 COVID-19 vaccine. Profiled with immunoSEQ multiplex PCR; TCRdb holds only in-frame clones, not every one. The table lists about 160,000 clones, 80% to 90% of them singletons. Sequencing used peripheral blood, obtained on day 0 of AZD1222 vaccination. The origin of the receptors is an adult in good health. Both conserved end residues are part of each CDR3. The D gene is left open where the match is weak. The listing skips clone size in some rows; elsewhere it reads once, few, many or a size class.

V gene,clone size,D gene,J gene,CDR3 DNA,CDR3 protein
TRBV9,NA,NA,TRBJ2-3,TGTGCCAGCAGCGTAGTTGCAAGTTACACAGATACGCAGTATTTT,CASSVVASYTDTQYF
TRBV9,few,NA,TRBJ1-2,TGTGCCAGCAGCCGGGACGGTAACTATGGCTACACCTTC,CASSRDGNYGYTF
TRBV12-3/TRBV12-4,NA,NA,TRBJ2-7,TGTGCCAGCAGCCTGAAGGGGGCGGGAGAGCAGTACTTC,CASSLKGAGEQYF
TRBV18,once,NA,TRBJ2-3,TGTGCCAGCTCACCCTTCTCGGGGGGCACAGATACGCAGTATTTT,CASSPFSGGTDTQYF
TRBV4-1,once,NA,TRBJ2-2,TGCGCCAGCAGCCCTCCCGCGCAGACGGCCGGGGAGCTGTTTTTT,CASSPPAQTAGELFF
TRBV15,NA,NA,TRBJ1-5,TGTGCCACCAGCGGAGGTGGGGTTCAGCCCCAGCATTTT,CATSGGGVQPQHF
TRBV27,NA,TRBD2,TRBJ2-5,TGTGCCAGCAGTTTTGTCCTAGCGGGGCGGGAGACCCAGTACTTC,CASSFVLAGRETQYF
TRBV2,few,NA,TRBJ2-2,TGTGCCAGCAGTGAATTGGGTCAGTCGAACACCGGGGAGCTGTTTTTT,CASSELGQSNTGELFF
TRBV11-2,NA,NA,TRBJ2-7,TGTGCCAGCAAGGTCGGGGTTACTGCCTACGAGCAGTACTTC,CASKVGVTAYEQYF
TRBV3-1/TRBV3-2,once,TRBD1,TRBJ1-3,TGTGCCAGCAGCCACCCGGGACAGGGGGCGAAAAGCTCTGGAAACACCATATATTTT,CASSHPGQGAKSSGNTIYF
TRBV19,NA,NA,TRBJ1-4,TGTGCCAGTCACGACCGGTTGTTAGAAAAACTGTTTTTT,CASHDRLLEKLFF
TRBV7-3,NA,NA,TRBJ2-2,TGTGCCAGCAGCGCAAACCTCGCGGGTGAGCTCGGGGAGCTGTTTTTT,CASSANLAGELGELFF
TRBV12-3/TRBV12-4,NA,NA,TRBJ1-2,TGTGCCAGCAGTTTCAGGGCAGATGATGGCTACACCTTC,CASSFRADDGYTF
TRBV5-1,NA,TRBD2,TRBJ2-1,TGCGCCAGCAGCTTCGGTCCGGGGGGGCTGAATGAGCAGTTCTTC,CASSFGPGGLNEQFF
TRBV12-3/TRBV12-4,many,NA,TRBJ1-2,TGTGCCAGCACCCGGATCCGGGGCTATGGCTACACCTTC,CASTRIRGYGYTF
TRBV4-3,once,TRBD1,TRBJ2-7,TGCGCCAGCAGCCCTGTAACAGGGGCGGGCGAGCAGTACTTC,CASSPVTGAGEQYF
TRBV12-5,NA,NA,TRBJ1-6,TGTGCTAGTGGTTTGGTACTTTTCCGGAGCGAACTTGGCCGGAATTCACCCCTCCACTTT,CASGLVLFRSELGRNSPLHF
TRBV23-1,NA,NA,TRBJ1-2,TGCGCCAGCAGTCAACCACCCCATGTCTGTGGCTACACCTTC,CASSQPPHVCGYTF
TRBV3-1/TRBV3-2,NA,NA,TRBJ2-7,TGTGCCAGCAGCGGCCTTCGGTTTACGGATGGTCAGTACTTC,CASSGLRFTDGQYF
TRBV12-5,NA,TRBD2,TRBJ2-3,TGTGCTAGTGGGCGCAGCGGACTAGCGAGCGCGGCGGGAGATACGCAGTATTTT,CASGRSGLASAAGDTQYF
TRBV2,NA,NA,TRBJ2-2,TGTGCCAGCAAGGGAGGAGCAAAGAACACCGGGGAGCTGTTTTTT,CASKGGAKNTGELFF
TRBV10-3,NA,NA,TRBJ1-4,TGTGCCATCAGTGAGCCAGAGGGAAAACTGTTTTTT,CAISEPEGKLFF
TRBV3-1/TRBV3-2,NA,TRBD2,TRBJ2-5,TGTGCCAGCAGCCTACAGATGGCCAATCGGGAGCGGGGGGAAGAGACCCAGTACTTC,CASSLQMANRERGEETQYF
TRBV20-1,NA,NA,TRBJ2-1,TGCAGTGCTAGTGGAGCGCCTAGCTCCTACAATGAGCAGTTCTTC,CSASGAPSSYNEQFF
TRBV7-2,NA,NA,TRBJ2-7,TGTGCCAGCAGCTCCAGGACGTACGAGCAGTACTTC,CASSSRTYEQYF
TRBV11-2,NA,TRBD1,TRBJ1-5,TGTGCCAGCAGCTTAGCTGGGACAGCCGGCAATCAGCCCCAGCATTTT,CASSLAGTAGNQPQHF
TRBV11-1,NA,NA,TRBJ2-7,TGTGCCAGCAGCTTAGCGGGTTCGGGTTCCCTCGAGCAGTACTTC,CASSLAGSGSLEQYF
TRBV10-1,NA,TRBD1,TRBJ2-4,TGCGCCAGTAGACAGGGGAGTTTAGCCAAAAACATTCAGTACTTC,CASRQGSLAKNIQYF
TRBV6-5,NA,TRBD2,TRBJ2-7,TGTGCCAGCAGTTACTTTCGGGTAGCGGGGGGAGAGCAGTACTTC,CASSYFRVAGGEQYF